This passage covers 9 T cell receptor beta chains from one sample sequenced in a study of blood T cell repertoires in COVID-19. Clones were sequenced by immunoSEQ multiplex PCR, and TCRdb holds only the in-frame ones, with some missing. The table records 300,000 to 350,000 clones, 85% to 90% of them present only once. Material for sequencing was PBMCs or T cells enriched from blood (not recorded which). Receptors originate from a woman younger than 45 who had been exposed to COVID-19.

This clone was detected only a few times. The CDR3 nucleotides are TGTGCCAGCAGCTTACTCGGCGGGAGGGCCCCCTACGAGCAGTACTTC. This sequence encodes CASSLLGGRAPYEQYF. The rearrangement uses TRBV7-2 and TRBJ2-7; the match to TRBD2 covers 9 bases. V trimming: 2 bases; J trimming: 2 bases; junction bases outside the gene matches: 7. The germline V gene has CDR1 SGHTA and CDR2 FQGNSA. The CDR3 is made up of 16 amino acids.

The table lists this clone with a count of one. The rearrangement uses TRBV29-1 and TRBJ2-5; TRBD2 aligns across 10 bases. CDR1 and CDR2 (germline): SQVTM, ANQGSEA. J lost 3 bases, V lost 4 bases, and 2 bases had no gene match. The CDR3 consists of 13 residues. The CDR3 here is CSVGLAGEETQYF. CDR3 in DNA: TGCAGCGTTGGCCTAGCGGGGGAAGAGACCCAGTACTTC.

This clone was seen once. The chain joins TRBV5-4 to TRBJ2-5, with 8 positions matching TRBD2. Germline CDR1 reads SGHNT; CDR2 reads YYREEE (reference sequence). J gave up 5 bases and V 4 bases, and 13 bases lay outside the gene matches. The CDR3 consists of 16 residues. This CDR3 is CASSPTVAGPVETQYF. CDR3 DNA: TGTGCCAGCAGCCCCACGGTAGCGGGACCCGTCGAGACCCAGTACTTC. Full variable domain (remainder filled in from reference TRBV5-4 and TRBJ2-5): ETGVTQSPTHLIKTRGQQVTLRCSSQSGHNTVSWYQQALGQGPQFIFQYYREEENGRGNFPPRFSGLQFPNYSSELNVNALELDDSALYLCASSPTVAGPVETQYFGPGTRLLVL.

The genes are TRBV6-1 and TRBJ1-5; D is possibly TRBD1 (5 bases). Trimming shortened V by 0 bases and J by 5 bases, and 8 bases separated the two germline ends. The CDR3 has 14 amino acids. The V gene's germline CDR1 is MNHNS and CDR2 SASEGT. CDR3 DNA: TGTGCCAGCAGTGAAGCTGCGGGGGATCAGCCCCAGCATTTT. Amino acid sequence: CASSEAAGDQPQHF.

This chain links TRBV14 with TRBJ2-1; D possibly corresponds to TRBD2 (5 bases). V lost 6 bases and J lost 3, with 12 bases in between. CDR1 and CDR2 from the germline V gene are SGHDN and FVKESK. The CDR3 loop spans 14 amino acids. The DNA of the CDR3 is TGTGCCAGCAGGGCCGCGGGCTACTACAATGAGCAGTTCTTC. Residues: CASRAAGYYNEQFF.

The chain links TRBV19 to TRBJ1-1; tentatively, D is TRBD1 (5 bases). CDR3 size: 16 residues. The germline V gene encodes CDR1 LNHDA and CDR2 SQIVND (reference sequence). V was clipped by 4 bases and J by 6 bases, with 21 bases between them. The CDR3 protein is CASSTPGREVSAEAFF. The CDR3 DNA reads as TGTGCCAGTAGTACCCCGGGCAGGGAGGTTTCCGCTGAAGCTTTCTTT.

The chain's CDR3 is CASSPHKGLSGANVLTF. CDR3 nucleotides: TGTGCCAGCAGTCCCCATAAGGGGCTCTCTGGGGCCAACGTCCTGACTTTC. V is TRBV27 and J is TRBJ2-6, with D tentatively TRBD1 (5 bases). The CDR3 contains 17 residues. V was cut by 5 bases and J by 0 bases, with 14 bases left in between. Per the germline V gene, CDR1 is MNHEY and CDR2 is SMNVEV (reference sequence).

This chain links TRBV9 with TRBJ2-1, with 12 bases aligning to TRBD2. This CDR3 has 14 residues. Germline CDR1 reads SGDLS; CDR2 reads YYNGEE. V was pared by 6 bases and J by 8 bases, with 6 bases of the junction left unmatched. The CDR3 region has the DNA TGTGCCAGCACCCTAGCGGGAGGGCCCGATGAGCAGTTCTTC. Its translation: CASTLAGGPDEQFF. The variable domain in full, with the rest retrieved from reference TRBV9 and TRBJ2-1, is DSGVTQTPKHLITATGQRVTLRCSPRSGDLSVYWYQQSLDQGLQFLIQYYNGEERAKGNILERFSAQQFPDLHSELNLSSLELGDSALYFCASTLAGGPDEQFFGPGTRLTVL.

The chain couples TRBV7-3 to TRBJ2-2, with D tentatively TRBD2 (5 bases). In germline, CDR1 is SGHTA, CDR2 FQGTGA. The V end was cut by 5 bases, the J end by 4 bases, with 8 bases between. This CDR3 is 13 amino acids long. CDR3 amino acids: CASSRTRTGELFF. CDR3 DNA sequence: TGTGCCAGCAGCCGGACTCGCACCGGGGAGCTGTTTTTT.